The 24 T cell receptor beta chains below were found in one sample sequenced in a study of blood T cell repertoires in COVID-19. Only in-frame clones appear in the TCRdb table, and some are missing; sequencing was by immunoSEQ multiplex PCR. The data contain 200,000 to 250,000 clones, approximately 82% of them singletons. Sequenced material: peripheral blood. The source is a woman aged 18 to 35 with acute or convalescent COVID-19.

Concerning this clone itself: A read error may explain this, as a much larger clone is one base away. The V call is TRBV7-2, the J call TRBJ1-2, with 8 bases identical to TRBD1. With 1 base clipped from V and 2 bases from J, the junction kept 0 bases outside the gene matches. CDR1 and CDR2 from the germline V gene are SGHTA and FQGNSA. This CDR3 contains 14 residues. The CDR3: CASSLGTGNYGYTF. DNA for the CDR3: TGTGCCAGCAGCTTAGGGACAGGGAACTATGGCTACACCTTC.

The CDR3 loop reads CASSVDTGGNQPQHF. The CDR3 bases are TGTGCCAGCAGCGTAGACACAGGCGGCAATCAGCCCCAGCATTTT. V and J are TRBV9 and TRBJ1-5; TRBD1 is a possible D gene (5 bases). Germline CDR1 SGDLS, CDR2 YYNGEE. With 0 bases removed from V and 2 bases from J, the gap between germline ends came to 9 bases. CDR3 length: 15 residues.

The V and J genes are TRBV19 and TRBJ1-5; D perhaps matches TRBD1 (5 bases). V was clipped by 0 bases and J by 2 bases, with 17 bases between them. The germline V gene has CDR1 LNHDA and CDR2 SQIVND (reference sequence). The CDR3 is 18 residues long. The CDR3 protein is CASSIDLLGGVGNQPQHF. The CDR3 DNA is TGTGCCAGTAGTATAGATCTTTTGGGGGGTGTAGGCAATCAGCCCCAGCATTTT.

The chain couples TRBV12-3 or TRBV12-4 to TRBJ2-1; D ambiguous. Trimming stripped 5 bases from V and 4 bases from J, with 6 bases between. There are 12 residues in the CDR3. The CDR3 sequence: CASSPDYNEQFF. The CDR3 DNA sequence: TGTGCCAGCAGTCCAGATTACAATGAGCAGTTCTTC.

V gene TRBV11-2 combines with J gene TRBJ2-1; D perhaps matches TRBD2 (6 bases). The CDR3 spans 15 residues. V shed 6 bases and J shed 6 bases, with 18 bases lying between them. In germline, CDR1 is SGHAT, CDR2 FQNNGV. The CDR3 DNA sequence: TGTGCCAGCAGGGGTCTGGGCGGGACTCTCAATGAGCAGTTCTTC. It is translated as CASRGLGGTLNEQFF.

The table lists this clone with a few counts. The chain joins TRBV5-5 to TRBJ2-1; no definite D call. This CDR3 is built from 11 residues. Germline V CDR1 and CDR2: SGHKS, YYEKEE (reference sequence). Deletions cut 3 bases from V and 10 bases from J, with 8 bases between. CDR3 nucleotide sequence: TGTGCCAGCAGCTCGAGCTTAGAGCAGTTCTTC. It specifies CASSSSLEQFF. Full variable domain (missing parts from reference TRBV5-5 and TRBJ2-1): DAGVTQSPTHLIKTRGQQVTLRCSPISGHKSVSWYQQVLGQGPQFIFQYYEKEERGRGNFPDRFSARQFPNYSSELNVNALLLGDSALYLCASSSSLEQFFGPGTRLTVL.

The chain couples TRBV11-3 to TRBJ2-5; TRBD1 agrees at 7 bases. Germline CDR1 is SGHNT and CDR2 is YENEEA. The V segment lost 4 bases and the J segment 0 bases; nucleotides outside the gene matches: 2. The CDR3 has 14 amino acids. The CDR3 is CASSSGTDQETQYF. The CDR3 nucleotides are TGTGCCAGCAGCTCCGGGACAGACCAAGAGACCCAGTACTTC.

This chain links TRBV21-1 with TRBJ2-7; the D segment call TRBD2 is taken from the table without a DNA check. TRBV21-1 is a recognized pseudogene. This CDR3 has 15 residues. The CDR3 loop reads CASTPGEQATYEQYF. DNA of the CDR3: TGTGCCAGCACCCCGGGGGAGCAGGCGACCTACGAGCAGTACTTC.

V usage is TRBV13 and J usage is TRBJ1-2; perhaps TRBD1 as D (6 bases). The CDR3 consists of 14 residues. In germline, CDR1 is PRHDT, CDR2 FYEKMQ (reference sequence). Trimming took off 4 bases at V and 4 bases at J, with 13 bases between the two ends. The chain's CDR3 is CASSSGQGSYGYTF. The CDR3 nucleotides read TGTGCCAGCAGCTCGGGGCAGGGGAGCTATGGCTACACCTTC.

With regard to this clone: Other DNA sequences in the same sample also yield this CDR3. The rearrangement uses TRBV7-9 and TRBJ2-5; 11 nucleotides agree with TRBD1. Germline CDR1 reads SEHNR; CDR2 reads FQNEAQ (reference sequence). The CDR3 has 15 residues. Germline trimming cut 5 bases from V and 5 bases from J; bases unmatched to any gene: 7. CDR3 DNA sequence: TGTGCCAGCAGCCCAGGACAGGGGGCTCGGGAGACCCAGTACTTC. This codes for CASSPGQGARETQYF.

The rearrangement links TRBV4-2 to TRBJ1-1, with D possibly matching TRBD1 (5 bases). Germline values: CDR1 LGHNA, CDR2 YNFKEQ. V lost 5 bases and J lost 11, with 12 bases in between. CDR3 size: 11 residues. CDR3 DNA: TGTGCCAGCAGCTTAACAGGTATGGCTTTCTTT. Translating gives CASSLTGMAFF.

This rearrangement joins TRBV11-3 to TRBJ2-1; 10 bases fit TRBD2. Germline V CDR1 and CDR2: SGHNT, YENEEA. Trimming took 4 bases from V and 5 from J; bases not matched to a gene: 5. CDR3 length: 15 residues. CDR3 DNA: TGTGCCAGCAGCTCAGGAGCGGGAGGGAACAATGAGCAGTTCTTC. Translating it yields CASSSGAGGNNEQFF.

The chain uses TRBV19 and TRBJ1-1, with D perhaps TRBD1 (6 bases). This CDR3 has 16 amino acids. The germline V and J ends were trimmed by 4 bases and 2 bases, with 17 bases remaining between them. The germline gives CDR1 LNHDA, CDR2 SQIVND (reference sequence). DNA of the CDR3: TGTGCCAGTAGTACCCGGGACAAAAGAAGTAACACTGAAGCTTTCTTT. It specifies CASSTRDKRSNTEAFF.

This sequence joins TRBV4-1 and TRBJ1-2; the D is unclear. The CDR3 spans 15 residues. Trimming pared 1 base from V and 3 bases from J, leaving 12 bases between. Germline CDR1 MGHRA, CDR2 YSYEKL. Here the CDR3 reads CASSQADQVDYGYTF. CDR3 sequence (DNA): TGCGCCAGCAGCCAAGCCGACCAGGTCGACTATGGCTACACCTTC.

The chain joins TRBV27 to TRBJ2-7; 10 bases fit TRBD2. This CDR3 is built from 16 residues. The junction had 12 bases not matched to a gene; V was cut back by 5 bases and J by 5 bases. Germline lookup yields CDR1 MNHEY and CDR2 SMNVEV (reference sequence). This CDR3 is CASSPRLAGVLHEQYF. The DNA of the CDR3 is TGTGCCAGCAGTCCCCGGCTAGCGGGAGTTTTACACGAGCAGTACTTC.

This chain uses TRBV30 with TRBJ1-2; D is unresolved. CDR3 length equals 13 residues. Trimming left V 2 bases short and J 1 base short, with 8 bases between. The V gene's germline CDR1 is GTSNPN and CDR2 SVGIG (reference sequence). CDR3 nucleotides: TGTGCCTGGAGTATGGAGGGTAACTATGGCTACACCTTC. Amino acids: CAWSMEGNYGYTF. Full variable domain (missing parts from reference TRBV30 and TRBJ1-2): SQTIHQWPATLVQPVGSPLSLECTVEGTSNPNLYWYRQAAGRGLQLLFYSVGIGQISSEVPQNLSASRPQDRQFILSSKKLLLSDSGFYLCAWSMEGNYGYTFGSGTRLTVV.

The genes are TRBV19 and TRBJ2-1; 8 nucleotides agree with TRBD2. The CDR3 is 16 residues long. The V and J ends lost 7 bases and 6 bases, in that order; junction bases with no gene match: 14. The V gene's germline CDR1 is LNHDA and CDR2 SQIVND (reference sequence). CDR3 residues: CASTQTTGTRRNEQFF. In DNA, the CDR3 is TGTGCCAGTACTCAAACGACCGGGACTAGGCGCAATGAGCAGTTCTTC.

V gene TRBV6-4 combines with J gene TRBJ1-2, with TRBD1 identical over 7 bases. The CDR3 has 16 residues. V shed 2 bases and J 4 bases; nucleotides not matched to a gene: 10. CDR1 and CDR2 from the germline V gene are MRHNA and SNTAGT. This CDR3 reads CASSDTPQGVPYGYTF. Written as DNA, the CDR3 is TGTGCCAGCAGTGACACACCCCAGGGGGTTCCCTATGGCTACACCTTC.

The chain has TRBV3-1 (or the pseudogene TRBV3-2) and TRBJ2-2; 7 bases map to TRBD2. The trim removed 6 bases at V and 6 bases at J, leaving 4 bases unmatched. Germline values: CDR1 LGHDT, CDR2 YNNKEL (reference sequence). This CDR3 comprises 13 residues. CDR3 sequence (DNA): TGTGCCAGCAGACGACTAGCCTCCGGGGAGCTGTTTTTT. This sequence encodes CASRRLASGELFF.

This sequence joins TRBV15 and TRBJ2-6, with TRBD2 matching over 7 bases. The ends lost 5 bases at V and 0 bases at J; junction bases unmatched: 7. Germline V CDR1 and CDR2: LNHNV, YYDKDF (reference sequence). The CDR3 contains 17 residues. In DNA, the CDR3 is TGTGCCACCAGCGGCTTCGGGACTACCTCTGGGGCCAACGTCCTGACTTTC. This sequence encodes CATSGFGTTSGANVLTF.

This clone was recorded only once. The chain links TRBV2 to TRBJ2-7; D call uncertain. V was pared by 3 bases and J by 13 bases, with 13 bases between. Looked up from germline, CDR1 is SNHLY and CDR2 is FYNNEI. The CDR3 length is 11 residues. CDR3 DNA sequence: TGTGCCAGCAGTGAGGGCGTAGACCGCTACTTC. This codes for CASSEGVDRYF.

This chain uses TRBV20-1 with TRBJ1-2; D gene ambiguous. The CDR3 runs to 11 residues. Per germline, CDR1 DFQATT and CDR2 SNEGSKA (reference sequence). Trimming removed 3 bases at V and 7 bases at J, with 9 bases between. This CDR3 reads CSASLWSGYTF. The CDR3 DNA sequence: TGCAGTGCTAGTCTCTGGAGTGGCTACACCTTC.

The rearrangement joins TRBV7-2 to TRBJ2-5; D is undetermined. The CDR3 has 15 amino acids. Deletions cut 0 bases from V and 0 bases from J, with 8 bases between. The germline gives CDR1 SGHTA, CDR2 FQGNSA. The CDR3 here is CASSLAGSYQETQYF. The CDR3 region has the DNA TGTGCCAGCAGCTTAGCGGGCTCGTACCAAGAGACCCAGTACTTC.

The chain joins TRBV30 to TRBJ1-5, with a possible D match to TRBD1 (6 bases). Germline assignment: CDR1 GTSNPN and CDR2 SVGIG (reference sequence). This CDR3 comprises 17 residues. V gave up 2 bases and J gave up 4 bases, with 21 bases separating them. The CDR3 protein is CAWSIHLFGQSNQPQHF. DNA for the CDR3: TGTGCCTGGAGTATACATTTATTTGGACAGTCTAATCAGCCCCAGCATTTT.